This T cell receptor beta chain was retrieved from a study of T cell repertoires in cytomegalovirus infection (dated by TCRdb to about 2019). About the study as a whole: Donor HLA type was relevant to the analysis, as public TCR beta signatures indicated carriage of CMV infection together with the matching HLA type. What the authors observed across the whole study: Carriers of CMV infection plus the relevant HLA type were discriminated by the cumulative frequency of public TCR beta family members in the study cohort and in an independent roughly 350-donor cohort. The ex vivo response was dominated by HLA-C-restricted CMV-specific TCR beta clonotypes, and the single most frequent clonotype in two of eight donors was supplied by these HLA-C-restricted clonotypes.

To note about this clonotype: This clone's antigen is unknown. The record has no base qualities; no much larger clone is one base away.

Sequenced using an Illumina HiSeq 1500. The public reads were reprocessed in TCRdb via fastp at Q25 and MiXCR, keeping in-frame beta chains. For every CDR3 protein sequence, its rows merge into one entry that carries the most common genes and DNA. The sample includes roughly 280,000 distinct CDR3 sequences, with around 15% observed a single time. Around 9.5% of the sample is in the top ten clones. Clipping removes 5 bases from V and 3 bases from J, with 8 as the unmatched junction base count. The germline V gene sets CDR1 to SQVTM and CDR2 to ANQGSEA. The CDR3 runs 14 amino acids, cysteine and phenylalanine included. The entry retains the CDR3 DNA only, 42 bases that are in frame from base 1.

The receptor chain draws on TRBV29-1 and TRBJ2-3; 7 nucleotides in the junction match TRBD1. Sequencing was performed on PBMCs. The TCR originated in a human donor in good health (CMV status not recorded). Some clones in this sample may be carry-over from other donors' samples. The CDR3 region: CSVRGRSGTDTQYF. At the DNA level, the sequence is TGCAGCGTTAGGGGGCGATCGGGGACAGATACGCAGTATTTT.